These 15 T cell receptor beta chains were all obtained from the same sample, sequenced in a study of beta chain features in type 1 diabetes. Notes on the study in general: Among all four CD4+ subsets, Type 1 diabetes patients had TCRB CDR3s that were moderately but significantly shorter.

The isolated RNA, all of it, was reverse transcribed, so expressed TCRB transcripts were what got sequenced. The assay was immunoSEQ multiplex PCR, and TCRdb's table has in-frame clones only and misses some. This repertoire shows some 140,000 clones, around 8.8% found once; its top ten account for 0.75%. The antigens for these receptors are not known. Sequences were obtained from central memory CD4+ T cells from blood. The receptor source for this set is a man aged 25-45 years with type 1 diabetes.

This clone came up a few times. The chain links TRBV4-3 to TRBJ1-2; 8 bases line up with TRBD1. Germline V gene lookup returns CDR1 LGHNA and CDR2 YSLEER. Trimming cost V 0 bases and J 7 bases; bases outside gene matches: 7. The CDR3 is made up of 15 amino acids. CDR3 nucleotides: TGCGCCAGCAGCCAAGATCGCCAGGGGGCGCTTGGCTACACCTTC. Translation gives CASSQDRQGALGYTF.

Concerning this clone itself: The same CDR3 can be traced to other DNA sequences in this sample. The V gene is TRBV5-4, the J gene TRBJ2-1; 10 bases map to TRBD2. After removal of 2 bases from V and 4 bases from J, the junction contained 3 bases not matched to a gene. This CDR3 has 15 amino acids. The germline V gene encodes CDR1 SGHNT and CDR2 YYREEE (reference sequence). Here the CDR3 reads CASSFSGGSYNEQFF. CDR3 bases: TGTGCCAGCAGCTTTAGCGGGGGGTCATACAATGAGCAGTTCTTC.

In this sample, this clone turned up a few times. V is TRBV5-1 and J is TRBJ2-2; D not resolved. The CDR3 contains 15 residues. Trimming removed 0 bases at V and 7 bases at J, with 13 bases between. The germline CDR1 and CDR2 sequences are SGHRS and YFSETQ. The CDR3 region has the DNA TGCGCCAGCAGCTTGGCCCCAGGCTACGGCGGGGAGCTGTTTTTT. Its protein product is CASSLAPGYGGELFF.

This clone has only a few counts. This chain connects TRBV28 to TRBJ2-5, with 12 bases that match TRBD2. Per the germline V gene, CDR1 is MDHEN and CDR2 is SYDVKM. V shed 6 bases and J 5 bases; nucleotides not matched to a gene: 7. This CDR3 is 15 amino acids long. This CDR3 is CASSSTSGGRETQYF. CDR3 nucleotide sequence: TGTGCCAGCAGCTCGACTAGCGGGGGACGGGAGACCCAGTACTTC.

The genes are TRBV7-8 and TRBJ2-7; possible D gene TRBD2, 6 bases. There are 14 residues in the CDR3. CDR1 and CDR2 (germline): SGHVS, FQNEAQ. The V end was cut by 2 bases, the J end by 3 bases, with 11 bases between. The CDR3 region is CASSLQGLNYEQYF. DNA of the CDR3: TGTGCCAGCAGCTTACAGGGACTTAACTACGAGCAGTACTTC.

This clone was counted a few times. The chain is built from TRBV7-9 and TRBJ2-3; 9 positions agree with TRBD2. The germline V gene encodes CDR1 SEHNR and CDR2 FQNEAQ (reference sequence). There are 16 residues in the CDR3. Trimming took 1 base from V and 4 from J; bases not matched to a gene: 6. CDR3 in DNA: TGTGCCAGCAGCTTAGAGGGGGTAGCGGGGGCAGATACGCAGTATTTT. Encoded protein: CASSLEGVAGADTQYF.

This clone was seen only a few times. CDR3 nucleotides: TGTGCCAGCGGAAGGGACAGGAACTACAATGAGCAGTTCTTC. This translates into CASGRDRNYNEQFF. The rearrangement joins TRBV7-2 to TRBJ2-1; TRBD1 matches 8 bases. CDR1 is SGHTA, CDR2 FQGNSA, per germline. CDR3 length: 14 amino acids. V lost 8 bases to trimming and J lost 3 bases; unmatched junction nucleotides: 6.

The V gene is TRBV29-1, the J gene TRBJ2-5; unclear D gene. Germline CDR1 SQVTM, CDR2 ANQGSEA. Trimming took 7 bases from V and 0 from J, leaving 12 bases between them. The CDR3 loop spans 13 amino acids. CDR3 coding DNA: TGCAGCGCCGATCCGGAGAACCAAGAGACCCAGTACTTC. Translating gives CSADPENQETQYF.

There are a few counts of this clone. This chain uses TRBV6-1 with TRBJ1-1; D gene unclear. There are 12 residues in the CDR3. CDR1 and CDR2 from the germline V gene are MNHNS and SASEGT. With 4 bases removed from V and 4 bases from J, the gap between germline ends came to 7 bases. The CDR3 sequence is CASSARPTEAFF. The CDR3 nucleotides read TGTGCCAGCAGTGCTAGACCCACTGAAGCTTTCTTT.

The V call is TRBV11-2, the J call TRBJ2-4; 8 bases align to TRBD1. Germline V gene lookup returns CDR1 SGHAT and CDR2 FQNNGV. The CDR3 contains 12 residues. The trim removed 5 bases at V and 8 bases at J, leaving 2 bases unmatched. The CDR3 DNA reads as TGTGCCAGCAGCCCGGACAGGGACATTCAGTACTTC. Translation gives CASSPDRDIQYF.

There are many counts of this clone. The V gene is TRBV2, the J gene TRBJ2-5; D unclear. Germline values: CDR1 SNHLY, CDR2 FYNNEI. CDR3 length: 11 amino acids. The germline V and J ends were trimmed by 5 bases and 2 bases, with 3 bases remaining between them. The CDR3 DNA reads as TGTGCCAGCAGTCGTCAAGAGACCCAGTACTTC. Translation gives CASSRQETQYF.

The chain is built from TRBV6-6 and TRBJ1-1, with D possibly matching TRBD1 (5 bases). V lost 6 bases and J 6 bases, leaving 20 bases between the germline ends. The CDR3 contains 15 residues. The germline V gene encodes CDR1 MNHNY and CDR2 SVGAGI (reference sequence). The CDR3 here is CASSPGQPSIPEAFF. CDR3 DNA sequence: TGTGCCAGCAGCCCAGGACAACCGAGTATTCCTGAAGCTTTCTTT.

The chain is built from TRBV7-2 and TRBJ2-7, with 8 bases fitting TRBD1. CDR1 and CDR2 (germline): SGHTA, FQGNSA. This CDR3 spans 14 amino acids. Unmatched junction bases numbered 5, after V lost 5 bases and J lost 2 bases. DNA for the CDR3: TGTGCCAGCAGCGCCGGGACAGGCCCCTACGAGCAGTACTTC. Amino acid sequence: CASSAGTGPYEQYF. The variable domain in full, completed from reference TRBV7-2 and TRBJ2-7, reads GAGVSQSPSNKVTEKGKDVELRCDPISGHTALYWYRQSLGQGLEFLIYFQGNSAPDKSGLPSDRFSAERTGGSVSTLTIQRTQQEDSAVYLCASSAGTGPYEQYFGPGTRLTVT.

The chain has TRBV7-9 and TRBJ2-5; TRBD2 might be the D (5 bases). Between the trimmed V and J ends, which lost 0 bases and 4 bases, there was a span of 12 bases. Germline assignment: CDR1 SEHNR and CDR2 FQNEAQ (reference sequence). The CDR3 loop spans 15 amino acids. Written as DNA, the CDR3 is TGTGCCAGCAGCTTAGCTCGGGGATTGGGAGAGACCCAGTACTTC. This gives the protein CASSLARGLGETQYF.

This clone has more than one count but fewer than ten. J is TRBJ2-3 and V is TRBV9, with 9 bases lining up with TRBD2. This CDR3 spans 15 amino acids. The V gene end was trimmed by 6 bases and the J gene end by 0 bases; junction bases not matched to a gene: 5. CDR1 and CDR2 (germline): SGDLS, YYNGEE. CDR3 residues: CASKESGGSTDTQYF. The CDR3 DNA follows: TGTGCCAGCAAGGAGAGCGGGGGGAGCACAGATACGCAGTATTTT.